The 5 T cell receptor beta chains presented below share a single source sample, sequenced in a study of T cells after yellow fever vaccination. TCRdb reanalysed the 5' RACE reads using MiXCR and keeps one entry per CDR3 protein. Of about 350,000 distinct CDR3 sequences in the sample, around 8.1% were seen once. Material: PBMCs, obtained more than 35 days after the first yellow fever vaccination. The receptors originated from a man younger than 30 who received the YFV17D yellow fever vaccine.

This clonotype has more than one count but fewer than ten. The chain joins TRBV7-2 to TRBJ1-4; D gene uncertain. This CDR3 contains 16 residues. CDR1 and CDR2 (germline): SGHTA, FQGNSA. V lost 1 base and J 4 bases, leaving 13 bases between the germline ends. CDR3 DNA: TGTGCCAGCAGCTTAGGGTGGAGGCAGAATAATGAAAAACTGTTTTTT. Translating gives CASSLGWRQNNEKLFF.

The sample holds many counts of this clonotype. The chain joins TRBV5-1 to TRBJ2-7; TRBD2 aligns across 7 bases. Germline CDR1 is SGHRS and CDR2 is YFSETQ. The CDR3 sequence is 14 residues long. V shed 0 bases and J 5 bases; nucleotides not matched to a gene: 5. CDR3 protein: CASSLAGGIDEQYV. DNA for the CDR3: TGCGCCAGCAGCTTGGCCGGGGGGATAGACGAGCAGTACGTC.

In DNA, the CDR3 is TGTGCCAGCACCCCAGATCAGGGGGGAGCGGGAAACATTCAGTACTTC. Protein sequence: CASTPDQGGAGNIQYF. The chain links TRBV5-5 to TRBJ2-4, with D possibly being TRBD1 (7 bases). V lost 6 bases and J lost 6, with 22 bases in between. CDR1 is SGHKS and CDR2 is YYEKEE in the germline V gene (reference sequence). The CDR3 extends over 16 amino acids.

This rearrangement joins TRBV12-3 or TRBV12-4 to TRBJ1-2; 7 bases are shared with TRBD1. This CDR3 has 13 residues. J lost 13 bases, V lost 7 bases, and 15 bases had no gene match. The CDR3 DNA reads TGTGCCAGCATCCTGAGGTCAGGGGGGATTGTCACCTTC. Its protein is CASILRSGGIVTF.

This clonotype was seen ten or more times. The CDR3 coding sequence is TGCGCCAGCAGCCAAATGACGAGCGGTATCGGGCTGTTTTTT. The encoded protein is CASSQMTSGIGLFF. The J gene is TRBJ2-2, the V gene TRBV4-1; TRBD2 might be the D (5 bases). The CDR3 loop spans 14 amino acids. The V end lost 2 bases, the J end lost 13 bases, and 17 bases lay between the germline ends. The germline gives CDR1 MGHRA, CDR2 YSYEKL.